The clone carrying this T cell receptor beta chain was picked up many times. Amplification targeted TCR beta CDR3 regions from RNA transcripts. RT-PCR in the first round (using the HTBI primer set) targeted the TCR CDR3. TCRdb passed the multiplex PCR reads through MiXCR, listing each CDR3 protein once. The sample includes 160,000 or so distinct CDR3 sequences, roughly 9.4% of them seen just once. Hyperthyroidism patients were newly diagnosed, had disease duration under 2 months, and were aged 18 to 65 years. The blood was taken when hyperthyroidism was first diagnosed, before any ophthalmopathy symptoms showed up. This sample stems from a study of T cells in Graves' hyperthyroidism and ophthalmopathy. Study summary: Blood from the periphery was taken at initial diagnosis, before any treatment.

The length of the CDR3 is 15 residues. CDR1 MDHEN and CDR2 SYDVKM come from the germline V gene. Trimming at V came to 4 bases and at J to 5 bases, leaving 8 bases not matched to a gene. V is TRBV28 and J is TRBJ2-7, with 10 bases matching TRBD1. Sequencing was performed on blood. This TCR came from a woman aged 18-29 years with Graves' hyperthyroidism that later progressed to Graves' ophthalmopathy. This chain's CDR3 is CASSSSVGTGDEQYF. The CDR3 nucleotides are TGTGCCAGCAGTTCCTCCGTCGGGACAGGGGACGAGCAGTACTTC.